Listed below are T cell receptor beta chains from one sample, sequenced in a study of chemoradiotherapy in HPV16-positive cancers. Sequenced by immunoSEQ multiplex PCR; TCRdb stores in-frame clones only, minus some. This sample yields more than 10,000 clones, of which roughly 80% are seen a single time; roughly 1.5% belongs to the top ten. The sample here was taken from a patient who underwent chemoradiotherapy. Receptors originate from a human donor with HPV-associated anogenital cancer. CDR3s include the opening cysteine and the closing phenylalanine or tryptophan. D genes are given only for firm matches. The size of a clone is reported for some rows only, either as once, few or many, or as a class for expanded clones.

V gene	J gene	D gene	clone size	CDR3 DNA	CDR3 protein
TRBV4-3	TRBJ2-4	NA	NA	TGCGCCAGCAGCCAAGATTTGCCCAGGGGTCTTGCGGATGGCAAAAACATTCAGTACTTC	CASSQDLPRGLADGKNIQYF
TRBV30	TRBJ1-3	NA	NA	TGTGCCTGGAGTTACTCTGGAAACACCATATATTTT	CAWSYSGNTIYF
TRBV5-1	TRBJ1-1	NA	NA	TGCGCCAGCAGCTTGCCGGGACGCATGAACACTGAAGCTTTCTTT	CASSLPGRMNTEAFF
TRBV4-3	TRBJ2-2	TRBD2	NA	TGCGCCAGCAGCCCCGAGCGGGGGCACACCGGGGAGCTGTTTTTT	CASSPERGHTGELFF
TRBV20-1	TRBJ2-5	NA	NA	TGCAGTGCAAACAGGGAAAGGGCCCAGTACTTC	CSANRERAQYF
TRBV25-1	TRBJ1-2	NA	few	TGTGCCAGCAGTGCTTCAGGGCTCGGCTACACCTTC	CASSASGLGYTF
TRBV4-3	TRBJ1-1	NA	NA	TGCGCCAGCTCCTTAAGGGAAGGGACTGAAGCTTTCTTT	CASSLREGTEAFF
TRBV9	TRBJ1-1	NA	NA	TGTGCCAGCAGCGTAGGGGTCGCCCGGAACACTGAAGCTTTCTTT	CASSVGVARNTEAFF
TRBV5-4	TRBJ1-3	TRBD1	few	TGTGCCAGCAGCTTGACAGGGGATGGAAACACCATATATTTT	CASSLTGDGNTIYF
TRBV11-2	TRBJ1-1	NA	NA	TGTGCCAGCAGCCGAACTACCCCCCCCGAAGCTTTCTTT	CASSRTTPPEAFF
TRBV25-1	TRBJ1-1	NA	NA	TGTGCCAGCACCCTCGGGGGACTATTTGGCACTGAAGCTTTCTTT	CASTLGGLFGTEAFF
TRBV29-1	TRBJ1-1	NA	NA	TGCAGCGTTGAGTCCAGGTTGAACACTGAAGCTTTCTTT	CSVESRLNTEAFF
TRBV7-2	TRBJ1-5	NA	NA	TGTGCCAGCAGCTTAGGGTATAATCAGCCCCAGCATTTT	CASSLGYNQPQHF
TRBV7-8	TRBJ1-3	NA	NA	TGTGCCAGCAGCGATACGGGGGGTGCCGGAAACACCATATATTTT	CASSDTGGAGNTIYF
TRBV7-3	TRBJ1-6	NA	NA	TGTGCCAGCAGCTTAACAACAGGATCGGATTCACCCCTCCACTTT	CASSLTTGSDSPLHF
TRBV4-3	TRBJ2-4	TRBD2	once	TGCGCCAGCAGCCAAGACCCCCGCGGGGGCATTCAGTACTTC	CASSQDPRGGIQYF
TRBV19	TRBJ1-2	NA	few	TGTGCCAGTGGGGCAGCTGGCTACACCTTC	CASGAAGYTF
TRBV6-6	TRBJ1-1	NA	NA	TGTGCCAGCAGCCCCGGACAGAACACTGAAGCTTTCTTT	CASSPGQNTEAFF
TRBV6-1	TRBJ1-5	NA	NA	TGTGCCAGCAGTGCACGTCCCGGGACACTGTATAGCAATCAGCCCCAGCATTTT	CASSARPGTLYSNQPQHF
TRBV21-1	TRBJ1-2	NA	NA	TGTGCCAGCACCACCGGGACACCTAACTATGGCTACACCTTC	CASTTGTPNYGYTF
TRBV18	TRBJ1-2	NA	NA	TGTGCCAGCTCACCGATTGGGTCAGGCCGACCCTCTAACTATGGCTACACCTTC	CASSPIGSGRPSNYGYTF
TRBV5-1	TRBJ2-7	TRBD2	NA	TGCGCCAGCAGCCCAGGACTAGCGGGGGCTTACGAGCAGTACTTC	CASSPGLAGAYEQYF
TRBV7-8	TRBJ1-5	NA	NA	TGTGCCAGCAGCCTCACTGGAGCCGGTGATAAGCCCCAGCATTTT	CASSLTGAGDKPQHF
TRBV19	TRBJ1-2	TRBD1	NA	TGTGCCAGTAGTATCCCGGGACAGGGGACCTATGGCTACACCTTC	CASSIPGQGTYGYTF
TRBV19	TRBJ1-2	NA	NA	TGTGCCAGTAGCCTGACAGGCAACTATGGCTACACCTTC	CASSLTGNYGYTF
TRBV19	TRBJ1-6	NA	few	TGTGCCAGTACCTTCCGGATAGATAATTCACCCCTCCACTTT	CASTFRIDNSPLHF
TRBV25-1	TRBJ2-7	NA	NA	TGTGCCAGCAGTGAGTATAGGGGGGAGGCGGAGCAGTACTTC	CASSEYRGEAEQYF